The following is a T cell receptor beta chain sequence with its context. These data originate in a study of blood T cell repertoires in COVID-19. The cohort comprised adults aged roughly 18 to 100 years residing in some 24 US areas. Two consecutive negative NP/OP PCR tests, clearance, or resolved symptoms defined Cohort 3 recovery. Original analysis: The assay estimated nucleated cells by amplifying reference gene primers. TCRdb's table, derived via immunoSEQ multiplex PCR, lists solely in-frame clones and lacks some. V and J calls and clone size follow that table, whereas D and trimming were derived from the DNA. The sample comprises roughly 250,000 clones, around nine tenths of which are singletons, and approximately 2% rests with the top ten. The CDR3 consists of 15 residues. Germline CDR1 reads SGHNT; CDR2 reads YENEEA. V trimming: 3 bases; J trimming: 2 bases; junction bases outside the gene matches: 5.

The chain has TRBV11-3 and TRBJ2-3; 7 bases match TRBD2. The TCR sequence derives from a young woman who had recovered from COVID-19. Sequenced sample: PBMCs or T cells enriched from blood (not recorded which). The CDR3 spells CASSLSSGYTDTQYF. In DNA, the CDR3 is TGTGCCAGCAGCTTGTCTAGCGGATACACAGATACGCAGTATTTT.